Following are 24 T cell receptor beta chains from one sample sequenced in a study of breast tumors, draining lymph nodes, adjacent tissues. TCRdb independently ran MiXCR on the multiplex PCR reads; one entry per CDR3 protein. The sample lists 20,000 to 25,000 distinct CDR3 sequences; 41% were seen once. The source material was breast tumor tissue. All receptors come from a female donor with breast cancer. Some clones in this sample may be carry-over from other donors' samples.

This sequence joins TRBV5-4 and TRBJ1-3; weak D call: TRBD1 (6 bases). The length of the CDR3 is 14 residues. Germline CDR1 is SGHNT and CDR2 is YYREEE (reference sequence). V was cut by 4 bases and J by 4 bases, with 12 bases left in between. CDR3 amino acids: CASSIRTEGNTIYF. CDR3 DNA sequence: TGTGCCAGCAGCATACGGACAGAAGGAAACACCATATATTTT.

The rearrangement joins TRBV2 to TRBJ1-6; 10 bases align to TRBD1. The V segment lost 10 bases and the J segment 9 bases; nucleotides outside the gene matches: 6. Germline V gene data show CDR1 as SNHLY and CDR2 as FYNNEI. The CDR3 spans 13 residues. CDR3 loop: CATRDRGFSPLHF. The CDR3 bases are TGTGCCACCCGGGACAGGGGCTTTTCACCCCTCCACTTT.

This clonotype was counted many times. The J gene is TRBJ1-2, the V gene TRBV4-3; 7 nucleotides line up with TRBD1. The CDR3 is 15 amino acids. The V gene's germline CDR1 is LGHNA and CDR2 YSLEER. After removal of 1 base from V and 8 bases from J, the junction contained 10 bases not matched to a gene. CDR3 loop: CASSQGSTGPWGYTF. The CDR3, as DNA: TGCGCCAGCAGCCAAGGGTCGACAGGGCCGTGGGGCTACACCTTC.

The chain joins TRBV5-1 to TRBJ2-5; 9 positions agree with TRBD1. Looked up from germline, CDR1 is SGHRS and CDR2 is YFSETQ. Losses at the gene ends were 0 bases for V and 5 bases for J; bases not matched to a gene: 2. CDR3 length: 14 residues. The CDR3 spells CASSLVGTGETQYF. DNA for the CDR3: TGCGCCAGCAGCTTGGTCGGGACAGGGGAGACCCAGTACTTC.

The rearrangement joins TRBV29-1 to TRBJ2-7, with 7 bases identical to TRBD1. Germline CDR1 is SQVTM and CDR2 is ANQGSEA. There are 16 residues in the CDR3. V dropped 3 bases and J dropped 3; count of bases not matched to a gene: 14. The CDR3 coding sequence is TGCAGCGTTGAGGGTGGGGAAGGGACAGCGGTCTACGAGCAGTACTTC. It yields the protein CSVEGGEGTAVYEQYF.

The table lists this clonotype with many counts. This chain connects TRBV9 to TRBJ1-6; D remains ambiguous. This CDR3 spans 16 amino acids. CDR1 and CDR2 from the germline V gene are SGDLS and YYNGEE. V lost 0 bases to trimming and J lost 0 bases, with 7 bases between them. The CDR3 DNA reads TGTGCCAGCAGCGTAGGTGAGAGCTCCTATAATTCACCCCTCCACTTT. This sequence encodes CASSVGESSYNSPLHF.

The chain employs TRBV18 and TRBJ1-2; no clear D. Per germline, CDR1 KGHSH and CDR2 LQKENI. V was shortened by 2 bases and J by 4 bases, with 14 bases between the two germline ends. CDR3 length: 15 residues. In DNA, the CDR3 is TGTGCCAGCTCACCATCAGCAGCGTTACCCTATGGCTACACCTTC. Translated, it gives CASSPSAALPYGYTF.

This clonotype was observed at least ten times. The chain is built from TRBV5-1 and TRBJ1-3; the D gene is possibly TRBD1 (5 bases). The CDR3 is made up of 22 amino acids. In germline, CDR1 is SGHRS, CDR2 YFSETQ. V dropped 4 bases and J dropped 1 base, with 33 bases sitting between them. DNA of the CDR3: TGCGCCAGCAGCCCGGCGCCCCATTGGGGACTGAATAATGTGGAGTCTGGAAACACCATATATTTT. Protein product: CASSPAPHWGLNNVESGNTIYF. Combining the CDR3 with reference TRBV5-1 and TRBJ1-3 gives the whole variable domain KAGVTQTPRYLIKTRGQQVTLSCSPISGHRSVSWYQQTPGQGLQFLFEYFSETQRNKGNFPGRFSGRQFSNSRSEMNVSTLELGDSALYLCASSPAPHWGLNNVESGNTIYFGEGSWLTVV.

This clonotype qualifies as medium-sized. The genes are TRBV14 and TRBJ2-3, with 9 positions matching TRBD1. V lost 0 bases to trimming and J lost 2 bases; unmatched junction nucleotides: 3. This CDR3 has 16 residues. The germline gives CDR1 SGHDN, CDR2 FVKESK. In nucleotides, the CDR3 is TGTGCCAGCAGCCAAGATGGGACAGGGAACACAGATACGCAGTATTTT. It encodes CASSQDGTGNTDTQYF.

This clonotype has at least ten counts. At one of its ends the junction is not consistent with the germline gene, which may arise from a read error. The CDR3 loop reads CASSHSGAEQYF. The CDR3 bases are TGTGCCAGCAGTCACTCGGGCGCCGAGCAGTACTTC. V usage is TRBV6-6 and J usage is TRBJ2-7; no reliable D call. The CDR3 runs to 12 residues. From germline, CDR1 is MNHNY and CDR2 SVGAGI (reference sequence).

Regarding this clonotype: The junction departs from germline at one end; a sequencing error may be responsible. The chain's CDR3 is CSATGGPETQSF. The CDR3 DNA reads TGCAGTGCAACGGGGGGCCCCGAGACCCAGTCCTTC. This chain links TRBV20-1 with TRBJ2-5, with a tentative D call TRBD2 (7 bases). CDR3 length equals 12 residues. In germline, CDR1 is DFQATT, CDR2 SNEGSKA (reference sequence).

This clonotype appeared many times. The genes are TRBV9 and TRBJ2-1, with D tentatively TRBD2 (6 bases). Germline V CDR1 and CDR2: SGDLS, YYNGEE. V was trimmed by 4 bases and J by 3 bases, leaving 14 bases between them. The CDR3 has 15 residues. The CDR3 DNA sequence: TGTGCCAGCAGCAGCACCGGGACTCACTACAATGAGCAGTTCTTC. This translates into CASSSTGTHYNEQFF.

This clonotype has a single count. The CDR3 sequence: CASSLTGTYNSPLHF. The CDR3 bases are TGTGCCAGCAGCTTAACGGGGACATATAATTCACCCCTCCACTTT. V and J are TRBV7-3 and TRBJ1-6; the D gene is possibly TRBD1 (6 bases). CDR3 length: 15 amino acids. Trimming pared 0 bases from V and 4 bases from J, leaving 7 bases between. CDR1 is SGHTA, CDR2 FQGTGA, per germline.

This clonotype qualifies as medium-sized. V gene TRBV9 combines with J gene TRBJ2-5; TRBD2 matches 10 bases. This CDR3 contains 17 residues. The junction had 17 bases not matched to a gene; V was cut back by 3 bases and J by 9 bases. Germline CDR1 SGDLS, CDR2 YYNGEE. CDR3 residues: CASSEGSGGPGGGAQYF. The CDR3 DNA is TGTGCCAGCAGCGAAGGTAGCGGGGGGCCGGGCGGAGGGGCCCAGTACTTC. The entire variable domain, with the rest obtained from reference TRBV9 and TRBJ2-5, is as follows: DSGVTQTPKHLITATGQRVTLRCSPRSGDLSVYWYQQSLDQGLQFLIQYYNGEERAKGNILERFSAQQFPDLHSELNLSSLELGDSALYFCASSEGSGGPGGGAQYFGPGTRLLVL.

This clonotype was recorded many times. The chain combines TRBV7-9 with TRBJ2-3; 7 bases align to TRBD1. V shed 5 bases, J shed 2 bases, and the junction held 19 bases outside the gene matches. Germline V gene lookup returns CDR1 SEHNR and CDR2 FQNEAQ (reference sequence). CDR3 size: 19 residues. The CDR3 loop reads CASSTFRPTGTASTDTQYF. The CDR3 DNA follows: TGTGCCAGCAGCACCTTTAGGCCCACCGGGACAGCTTCCACAGATACGCAGTATTTT.

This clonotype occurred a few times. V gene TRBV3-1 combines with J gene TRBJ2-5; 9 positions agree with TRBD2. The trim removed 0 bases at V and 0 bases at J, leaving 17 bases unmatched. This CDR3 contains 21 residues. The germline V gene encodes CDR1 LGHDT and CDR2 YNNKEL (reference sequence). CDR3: CASSQESSSASGAPYQETQYF. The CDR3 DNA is TGTGCCAGCAGCCAAGAGAGTTCTTCGGCTAGCGGGGCCCCTTACCAAGAGACCCAGTACTTC.

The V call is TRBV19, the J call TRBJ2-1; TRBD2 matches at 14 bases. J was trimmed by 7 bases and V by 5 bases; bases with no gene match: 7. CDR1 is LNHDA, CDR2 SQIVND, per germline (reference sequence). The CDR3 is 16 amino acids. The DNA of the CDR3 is TGTGCCAGTAGTGGGGGGGGACTAGCGGGAGCAAATGAGCAGTTCTTC. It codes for CASSGGGLAGANEQFF.

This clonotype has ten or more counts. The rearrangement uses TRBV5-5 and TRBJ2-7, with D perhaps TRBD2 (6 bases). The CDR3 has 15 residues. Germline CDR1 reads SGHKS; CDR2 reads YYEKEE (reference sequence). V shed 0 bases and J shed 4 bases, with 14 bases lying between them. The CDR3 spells CASSLVRGGGYEQYF. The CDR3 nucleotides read TGTGCCAGCAGCTTGGTGAGGGGAGGTGGGTACGAGCAGTACTTC.

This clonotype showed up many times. CDR3 DNA sequence: TGCAGTGCTGGACGCACCCTCGACAGTCTAAGCAATCAGCCCCAGCATTTT. It translates to CSAGRTLDSLSNQPQHF. The gene calls are TRBV20-1 and TRBJ1-5; a possible D gene is TRBD1 (5 bases). This CDR3 spans 17 amino acids. Trimming pared 5 bases from V and 1 base from J, leaving 21 bases between. Germline V gene lookup returns CDR1 DFQATT and CDR2 SNEGSKA (reference sequence).

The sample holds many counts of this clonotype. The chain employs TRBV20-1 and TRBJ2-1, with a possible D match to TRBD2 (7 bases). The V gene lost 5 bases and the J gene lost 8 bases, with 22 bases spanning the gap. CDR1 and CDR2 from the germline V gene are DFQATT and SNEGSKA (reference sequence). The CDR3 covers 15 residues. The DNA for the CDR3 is TGCAGTGCTCCACCTACAGGGAGGGCTTTATATGAGCAGTTCTTC. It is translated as CSAPPTGRALYEQFF.

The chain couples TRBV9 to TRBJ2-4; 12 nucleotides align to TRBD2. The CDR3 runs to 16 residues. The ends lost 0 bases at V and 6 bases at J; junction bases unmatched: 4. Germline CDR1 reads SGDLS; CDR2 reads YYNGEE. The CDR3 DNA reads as TGTGCCAGCAGCGTAGGTCCTAGCGGGGGGGCAAACATTCAGTACTTC. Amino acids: CASSVGPSGGANIQYF.

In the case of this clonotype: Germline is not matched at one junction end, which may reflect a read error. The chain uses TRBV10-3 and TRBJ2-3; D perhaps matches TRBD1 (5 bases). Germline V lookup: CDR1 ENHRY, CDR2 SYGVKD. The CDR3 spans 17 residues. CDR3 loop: CAISEHSRDVTTDTRYF. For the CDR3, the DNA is TGTGCCATCAGTGAGCACAGCAGGGATGTTACCACAGATACGCGGTATTTT.

The CDR3 is CSVEDLSKGRDTEAFF. CDR3 DNA: TGCAGCGTTGAAGATCTTAGTAAGGGGCGAGACACTGAAGCTTTCTTT. V gene TRBV29-1 combines with J gene TRBJ1-1; a weak D match, TRBD1 (5 bases). The CDR3 has 16 residues. Trimming took off 0 bases at V and 3 bases at J, with 17 bases between the two ends. Germline CDR1 and CDR2: SQVTM and ANQGSEA.

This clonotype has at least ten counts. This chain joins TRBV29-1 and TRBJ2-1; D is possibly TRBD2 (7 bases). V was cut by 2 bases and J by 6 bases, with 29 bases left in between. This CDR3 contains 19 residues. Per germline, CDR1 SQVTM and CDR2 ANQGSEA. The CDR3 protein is CSVEKWGLLRGEGGNEQFF. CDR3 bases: TGCAGCGTTGAAAAGTGGGGGCTACTTCGGGGGGAGGGGGGCAATGAGCAGTTCTTC.